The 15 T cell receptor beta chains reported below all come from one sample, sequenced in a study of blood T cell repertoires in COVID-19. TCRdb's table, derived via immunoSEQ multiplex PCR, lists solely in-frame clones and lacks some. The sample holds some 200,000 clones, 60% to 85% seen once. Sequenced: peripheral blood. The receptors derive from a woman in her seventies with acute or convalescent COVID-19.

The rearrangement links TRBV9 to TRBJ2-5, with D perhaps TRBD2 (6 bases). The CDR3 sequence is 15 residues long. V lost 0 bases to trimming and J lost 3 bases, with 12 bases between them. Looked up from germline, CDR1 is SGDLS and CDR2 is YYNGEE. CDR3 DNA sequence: TGTGCCAGCAGCGTAGGGCCCCGACTAGAAGAGACCCAGTACTTC. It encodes CASSVGPRLEETQYF.

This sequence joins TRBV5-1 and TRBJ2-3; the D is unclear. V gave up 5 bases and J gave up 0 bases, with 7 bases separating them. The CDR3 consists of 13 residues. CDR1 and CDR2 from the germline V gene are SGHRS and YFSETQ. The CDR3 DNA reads TGCGCCAGCAGGCTAGGTAGCACAGATACGCAGTATTTT. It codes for CASRLGSTDTQYF.

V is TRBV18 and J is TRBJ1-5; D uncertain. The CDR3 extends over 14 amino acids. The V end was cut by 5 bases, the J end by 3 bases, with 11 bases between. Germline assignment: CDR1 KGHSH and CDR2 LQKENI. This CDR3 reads CASSEASDNQPQHF. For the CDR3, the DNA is TGTGCCAGCTCAGAGGCCTCGGACAATCAGCCCCAGCATTTT.

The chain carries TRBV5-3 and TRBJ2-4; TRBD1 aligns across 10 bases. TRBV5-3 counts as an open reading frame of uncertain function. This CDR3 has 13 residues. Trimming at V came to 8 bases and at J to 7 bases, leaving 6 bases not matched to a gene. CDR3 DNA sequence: TGTGCCAGGACAGGGGGCGAGGGGAACATTCAGTACTTC. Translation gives CARTGGEGNIQYF.

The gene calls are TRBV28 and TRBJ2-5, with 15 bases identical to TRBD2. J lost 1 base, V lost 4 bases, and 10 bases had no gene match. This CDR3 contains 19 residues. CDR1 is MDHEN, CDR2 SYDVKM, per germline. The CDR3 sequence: CASSWGKGLAGGLQETQYF. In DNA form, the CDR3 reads TGTGCCAGCAGTTGGGGAAAGGGACTAGCGGGAGGTCTCCAAGAGACCCAGTACTTC.

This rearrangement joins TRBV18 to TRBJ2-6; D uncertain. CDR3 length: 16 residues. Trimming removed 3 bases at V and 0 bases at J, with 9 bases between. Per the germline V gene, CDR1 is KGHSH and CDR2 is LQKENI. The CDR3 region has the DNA TGTGCCAGCTCACCTCGACAAATCTCTGGGGCCAACGTCCTGACTTTC. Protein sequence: CASSPRQISGANVLTF. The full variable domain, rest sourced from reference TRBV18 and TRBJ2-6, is NAGVMQNPRHLVRRRGQEARLRCSPMKGHSHVYWYRQLPEEGLKFMVYLQKENIIDESGMPKERFSAEFPKEGPSILRIQQVVRGDSAAYFCASSPRQISGANVLTFGAGSRLTVL.

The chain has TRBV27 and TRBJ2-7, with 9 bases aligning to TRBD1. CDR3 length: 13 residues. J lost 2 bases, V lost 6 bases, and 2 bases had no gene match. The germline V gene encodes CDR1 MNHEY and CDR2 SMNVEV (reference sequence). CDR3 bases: TGTGCCAGCAGAAGGACAGGGGCCTACGAGCAGTACTTC. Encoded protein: CASRRTGAYEQYF.

CDR3 bases: TGTGCCATCAGGGACAGCCAAGAGACCCAGTACTTC. It specifies CAIRDSQETQYF. V is TRBV10-3 and J is TRBJ2-5, with a weak D call TRBD1 (6 bases). CDR1 and CDR2 (germline): ENHRY, SYGVKD. Trimming shortened V by 6 bases and J by 1 base, and 6 bases separated the two germline ends. CDR3 size: 12 residues.

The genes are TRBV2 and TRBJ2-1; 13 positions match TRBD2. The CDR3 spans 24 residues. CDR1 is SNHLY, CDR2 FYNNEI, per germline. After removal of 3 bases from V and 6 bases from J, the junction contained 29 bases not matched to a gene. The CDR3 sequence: CASSEGVFRGTSGKAHLLGNEQFF. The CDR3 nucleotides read TGTGCCAGCAGTGAGGGCGTATTTAGGGGGACTAGCGGGAAGGCACATCTCCTTGGCAATGAGCAGTTCTTC.

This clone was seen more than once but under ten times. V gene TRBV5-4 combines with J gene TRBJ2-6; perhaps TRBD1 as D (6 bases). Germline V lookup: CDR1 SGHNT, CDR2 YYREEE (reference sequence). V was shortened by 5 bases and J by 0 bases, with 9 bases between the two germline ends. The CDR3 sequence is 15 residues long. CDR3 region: CASRSGDSGANVLTF. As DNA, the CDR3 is TGTGCCAGCAGGTCAGGGGACTCTGGGGCCAACGTCCTGACTTTC.

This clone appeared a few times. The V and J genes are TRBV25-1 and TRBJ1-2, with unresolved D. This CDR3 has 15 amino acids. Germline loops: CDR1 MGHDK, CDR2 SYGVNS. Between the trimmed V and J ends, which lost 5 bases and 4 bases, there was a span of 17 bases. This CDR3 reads CASSPVQLPRYGYTF. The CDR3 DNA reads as TGTGCCAGCAGTCCCGTCCAACTCCCCCGCTATGGCTACACCTTC.

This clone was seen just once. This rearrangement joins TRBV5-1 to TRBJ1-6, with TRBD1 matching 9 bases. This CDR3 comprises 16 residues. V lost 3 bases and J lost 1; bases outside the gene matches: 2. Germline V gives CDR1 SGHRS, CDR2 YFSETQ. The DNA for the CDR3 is TGCGCCAGCAGCTCACAGGGGGCGTCCTATAATTCACCCCTCCACTTT. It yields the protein CASSSQGASYNSPLHF.

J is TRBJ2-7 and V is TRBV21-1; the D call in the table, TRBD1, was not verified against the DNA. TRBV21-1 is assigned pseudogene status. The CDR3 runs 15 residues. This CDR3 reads CASSKRTGATYEQYF. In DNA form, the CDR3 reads TGTGCCAGCAGCAAGCGGACAGGGGCAACCTACGAGCAGTACTTC.

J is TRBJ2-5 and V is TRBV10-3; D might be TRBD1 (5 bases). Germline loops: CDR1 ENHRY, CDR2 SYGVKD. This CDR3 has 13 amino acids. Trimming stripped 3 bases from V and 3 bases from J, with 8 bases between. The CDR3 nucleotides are TGTGCCATCAGTGACGGCAGGGAAGAGACCCAGTACTTC. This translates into CAISDGREETQYF.

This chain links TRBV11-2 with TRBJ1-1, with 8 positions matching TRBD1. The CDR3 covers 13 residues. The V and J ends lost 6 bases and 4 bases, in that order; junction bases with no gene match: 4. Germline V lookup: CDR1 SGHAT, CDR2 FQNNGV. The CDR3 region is CASSNTGGTEAFF. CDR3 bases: TGTGCCAGCAGTAACACAGGGGGCACTGAAGCTTTCTTT.